This record concerns one TCR beta chain sequence. Its antigen has not been determined. The sample holds no much larger clone one base away, and base qualities are not on file. To purify naive CD4+ T cells, the Miltenyi Naive CD4+ T Cell Isolation kit was used, and CD25 microbeads served to deplete Tregs. Tregs, naive and memory CD4+ T cells from tumor, blood and ipsilateral draining lymph nodes of a few breast cancer patients underwent full-length TCR alpha and beta sequencing. Ficoll density gradient centrifugation was used to isolate mononuclear cells from either lymph nodes or 45 to 50 ml of peripheral blood. A purity exceeding 90% was confirmed by FACS for the sorted cell populations. Full-length TCR variable regions were amplified by 5' RACE PCR using constant-region reverse primers, and then by semi-nested PCR using Nested Universal Primer A. The ReliaPrep RNA Cell Miniprep System was used to extract total RNA, which was then reverse transcribed into 5'RACE-ready cDNA with the SMARTer RACE 5'/3' Kit. Full-length TCR alpha and beta libraries were barcoded with multiplex adaptors and sequenced on an Illumina MiSeq. The authors' analysis ran thus. For each of nine subset-tissue groups, sequencing data from the five patients were combined, and the groups were compared by unsupervised clustering of TCR gene usage. Repertoire similarity was calculated with the Morisita-Horn index, weighting shared sequences by their contribution to each repertoire. TCRdb reworked the public reads: Q25 trimming with fastp, MiXCR clone assembly, productive beta chains retained. Every CDR3 protein is listed once, alongside the most common genes and DNA of its rows. The V and J calls shown here were made by TCRdb, not taken from the authors' results. This sample comprises about 46,000 distinct CDR3 sequences, around 28% of them detected only once. Jointly, the top ten make up under 2.5% of the sample.

The data were obtained in a study (dated by TCRdb to the mid-2010s). Background on the whole study: Whether tumor-infiltrating Tregs in breast cancer are recruited from blood Tregs or converted in situ from other CD4+ T cell subsets was tested. Broader findings and caveats from the paper: The TCR gene usage of tumor memory CD4+ T cells clustered together with blood and lymph node memory CD4+ cells and with lymph node naive CD4+ cells. The larger-cohort validation was restricted to a single TCR beta V-J rearrangement rather than whole repertoires. Tumor-infiltrating Treg TCR alpha and beta sequences overlapped most with tumor naive CD4+ T cells, then with blood naive CD4+ T cells.

The CDR3 starts with the cysteine, ends with the phenylalanine, and has 11 residues. Of all the DNA, just the CDR3 is kept, 33 bases in frame from base 1. The germline ends are 6 bases apart after V is trimmed by 3 bases and J by 8 bases. As encoded in the germline V gene, CDR1 is SGHRS while CDR2 is YFSETQ. The material sequenced was naive CD4+ T cells sorted from blood. The cell subset or site label of this sample denotes: naive CD4+ T cells, CD4+CD45RA+CD25-. The V and J genes are TRBV5-1 and TRBJ2-1, with TRBD2 perhaps the D gene, on 6 matching bases. This TCR was sampled from a female donor with breast cancer. At the DNA level, the sequence is TGCGCCAGCAGCTCGGGGGATGAGCAGTTCTTC. Its protein is CASSSGDEQFF.